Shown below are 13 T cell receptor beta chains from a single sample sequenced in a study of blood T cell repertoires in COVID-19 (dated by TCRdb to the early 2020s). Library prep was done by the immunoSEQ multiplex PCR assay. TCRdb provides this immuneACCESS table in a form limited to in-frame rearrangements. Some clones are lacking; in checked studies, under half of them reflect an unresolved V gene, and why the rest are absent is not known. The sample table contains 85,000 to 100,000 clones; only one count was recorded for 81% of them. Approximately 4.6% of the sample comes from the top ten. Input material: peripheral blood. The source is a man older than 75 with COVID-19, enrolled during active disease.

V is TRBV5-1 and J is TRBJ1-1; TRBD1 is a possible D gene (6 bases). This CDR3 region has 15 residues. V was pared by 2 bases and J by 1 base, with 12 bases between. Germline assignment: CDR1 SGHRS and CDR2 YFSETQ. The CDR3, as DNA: TGCGCCAGCAGCTTTCAGGGGCCCCAGAACACTGAAGCTTTCTTT. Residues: CASSFQGPQNTEAFF.

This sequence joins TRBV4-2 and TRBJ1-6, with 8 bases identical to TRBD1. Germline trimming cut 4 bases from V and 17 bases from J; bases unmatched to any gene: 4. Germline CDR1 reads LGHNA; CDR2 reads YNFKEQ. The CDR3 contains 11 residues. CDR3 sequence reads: CASSRGQVFHF. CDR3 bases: TGTGCCAGCAGCCGGGGACAGGTCTTCCACTTT.

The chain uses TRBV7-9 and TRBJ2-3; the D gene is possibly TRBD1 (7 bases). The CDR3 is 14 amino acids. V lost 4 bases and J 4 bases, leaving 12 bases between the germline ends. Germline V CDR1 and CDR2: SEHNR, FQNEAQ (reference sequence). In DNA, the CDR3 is TGTGCCAGCAGCTCGACAGGGAGGCCAGATACGCAGTATTTT. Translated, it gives CASSSTGRPDTQYF.

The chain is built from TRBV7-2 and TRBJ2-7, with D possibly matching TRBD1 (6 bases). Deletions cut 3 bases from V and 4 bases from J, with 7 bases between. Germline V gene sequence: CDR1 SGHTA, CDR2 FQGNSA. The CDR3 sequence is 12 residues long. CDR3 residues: CASSFTGYEQYF. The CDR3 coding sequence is TGTGCCAGCAGCTTTACAGGGTACGAGCAGTACTTC.

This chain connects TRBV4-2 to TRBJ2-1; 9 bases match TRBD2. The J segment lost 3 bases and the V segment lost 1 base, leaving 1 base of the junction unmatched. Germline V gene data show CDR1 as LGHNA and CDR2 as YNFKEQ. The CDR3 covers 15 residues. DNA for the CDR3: TGTGCCAGCAGCCAAGTTAGCGGGAGCTACAATGAGCAGTTCTTC. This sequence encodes CASSQVSGSYNEQFF.

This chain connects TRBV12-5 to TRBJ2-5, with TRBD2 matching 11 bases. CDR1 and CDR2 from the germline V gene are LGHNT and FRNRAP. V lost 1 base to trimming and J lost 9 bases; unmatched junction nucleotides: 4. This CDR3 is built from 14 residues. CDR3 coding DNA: TGTGCTAGTGGTTTGGGGACTAGCGGGTGGTCCCAGTACTTC. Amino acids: CASGLGTSGWSQYF.

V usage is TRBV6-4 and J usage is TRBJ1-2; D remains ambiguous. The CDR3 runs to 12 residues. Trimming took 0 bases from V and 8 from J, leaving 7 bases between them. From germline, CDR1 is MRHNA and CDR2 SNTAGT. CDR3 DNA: TGTGCCAGCAGTGACTCTCACGGGGGCTACACCTTC. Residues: CASSDSHGGYTF.

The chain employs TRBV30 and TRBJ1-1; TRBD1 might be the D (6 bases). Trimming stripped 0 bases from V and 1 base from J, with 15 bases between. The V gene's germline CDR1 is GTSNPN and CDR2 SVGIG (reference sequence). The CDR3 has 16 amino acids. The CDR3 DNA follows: TGTGCCTGGAGTGTACCGAAGGGGGAATGGAACACTGAAGCTTTCTTT. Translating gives CAWSVPKGEWNTEAFF.

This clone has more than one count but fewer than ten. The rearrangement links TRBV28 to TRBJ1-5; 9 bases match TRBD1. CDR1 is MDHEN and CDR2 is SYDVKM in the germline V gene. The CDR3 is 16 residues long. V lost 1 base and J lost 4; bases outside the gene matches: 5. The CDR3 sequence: CASSLLGDRVNQPQHF. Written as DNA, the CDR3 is TGTGCCAGCAGTTTATTAGGGGACAGGGTTAATCAGCCCCAGCATTTT.

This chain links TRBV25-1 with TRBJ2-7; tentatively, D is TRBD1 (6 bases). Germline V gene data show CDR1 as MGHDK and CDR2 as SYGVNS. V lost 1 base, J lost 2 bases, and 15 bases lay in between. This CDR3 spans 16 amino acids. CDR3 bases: TGTGCCAGCAGTGAATTGGCGGCCAGGGGCACCTACGAGCAGTACTTC. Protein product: CASSELAARGTYEQYF.

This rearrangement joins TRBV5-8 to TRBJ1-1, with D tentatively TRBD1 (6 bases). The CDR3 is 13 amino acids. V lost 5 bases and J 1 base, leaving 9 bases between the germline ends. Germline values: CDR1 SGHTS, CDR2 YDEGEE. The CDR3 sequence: CASRPRGNTEAFF. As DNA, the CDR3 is TGTGCCAGCAGACCCAGGGGGAACACTGAAGCTTTCTTT.

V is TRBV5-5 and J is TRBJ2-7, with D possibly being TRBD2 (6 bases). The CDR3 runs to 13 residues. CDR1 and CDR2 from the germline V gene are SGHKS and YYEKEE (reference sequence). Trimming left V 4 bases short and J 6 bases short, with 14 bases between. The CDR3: CASSAGPRGEQYF. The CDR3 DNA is TGTGCCAGCAGCGCGGGGCCCCGGGGCGAGCAGTACTTC. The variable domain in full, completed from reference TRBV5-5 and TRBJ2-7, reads DAGVTQSPTHLIKTRGQQVTLRCSPISGHKSVSWYQQVLGQGPQFIFQYYEKEERGRGNFPDRFSARQFPNYSSELNVNALLLGDSALYLCASSAGPRGEQYFGPGTRLTVT.

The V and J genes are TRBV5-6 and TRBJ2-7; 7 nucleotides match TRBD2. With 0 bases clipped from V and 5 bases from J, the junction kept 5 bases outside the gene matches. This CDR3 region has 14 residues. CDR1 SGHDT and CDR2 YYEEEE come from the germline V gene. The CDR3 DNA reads TGTGCCAGCAGCTTGGTGGGGGGGATCCACGAGCAGTACTTC. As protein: CASSLVGGIHEQYF.